Following are 20 T cell receptor beta chains from one sample sequenced in a study of post-analysis software for immune sequencing data. The TCR beta cDNA libraries carried unique molecular identifiers. TCRdb itself ran the PCR reads through MiXCR, one entry per CDR3 protein. Of roughly 160,000 distinct CDR3 sequences in the sample, approximately 35% were seen once. The material was blood, obtained after autologous hematopoietic stem cell transplantation. The receptors stem from a girl aged 5-17 years with multiple sclerosis.

The CDR3 DNA follows: TGTGCCAGCAGCCAAGATGTTTCCCGGCCAGGGGTTTCTGAAGCTTTCTTT. It specifies CASSQDVSRPGVSEAFF. The rearrangement uses TRBV4-2 and TRBJ1-1, with D perhaps TRBD1 (6 bases). CDR1 is LGHNA, CDR2 YNFKEQ, per germline. V was trimmed by 0 bases and J by 6 bases, leaving 20 bases between them. The length of the CDR3 is 17 residues.

This chain joins TRBV4-2 and TRBJ1-3; D is ambiguous. CDR3 length equals 15 residues. Trimming shortened V by 0 bases and J by 0 bases, and 6 bases separated the two germline ends. CDR1 is LGHNA and CDR2 is YNFKEQ in the germline V gene. CDR3 DNA: TGTGCCAGCAGCCAAGATGGGAGCTCTGGAAACACCATATATTTT. The encoded protein is CASSQDGSSGNTIYF.

Comments on this clonotype: This may be a read error, as it is one base from a much larger clone. This chain connects TRBV11-2 to TRBJ1-5; D might be TRBD1 (5 bases). The CDR3 covers 14 residues. Germline CDR1 and CDR2: SGHAT and FQNNGV. The CDR3 DNA follows: TGTGCCAGCAGTCAGGGTACGGGCAATCGGCCCCAGCATTTT. It yields the protein CASSQGTGNRPQHF.

The CDR3 sequence is CSVRDRGLTILSYEQYF. DNA for the CDR3: TGCAGCGTGCGGGACAGGGGGCTTACCATCCTCTCCTACGAGCAGTACTTC. The chain is built from TRBV29-1 and TRBJ2-7; TRBD1 agrees at 12 bases. V shed 6 bases and J 0 bases; nucleotides not matched to a gene: 12. Germline values: CDR1 SQVTM, CDR2 ANQGSEA. This CDR3 spans 17 amino acids.

V gene TRBV30 combines with J gene TRBJ2-1; no definite D call. V lost 4 bases to trimming and J lost 1 base, with 11 bases between them. CDR3 size: 14 residues. CDR1 and CDR2 from the germline V gene are GTSNPN and SVGIG (reference sequence). CDR3 DNA: TGTGCCTGGAACCCCGGTCGGTCCTACAATGAGCAGTTCTTC. Its translation: CAWNPGRSYNEQFF.

This clonotype was seen a few times. V gene TRBV10-2 combines with J gene TRBJ2-1, with 7 bases lining up with TRBD2. Germline-derived CDR1 and CDR2 are WSHSY and SAAADI. Trimming at V came to 5 bases and at J to 3 bases, leaving 1 base not matched to a gene. The CDR3 sequence is 13 residues long. The CDR3 DNA is TGCGCCAGCAGTTCTAGCGGCTACAATGAGCAGTTCTTC. It specifies CASSSSGYNEQFF.

This chain links TRBV5-1 with TRBJ2-3, with a weak D call TRBD2 (5 bases). Germline V CDR1 and CDR2: SGHRS, YFSETQ. The CDR3 totals 14 residues. Trimming cost V 7 bases and J 6 bases, with 18 bases left between them. In nucleotides, the CDR3 is TGCGCCAGCTCCTCTTATATCGGGATGGATACGCAGTATTTT. Protein: CASSSYIGMDTQYF.

The chain links TRBV11-3 to TRBJ2-1; weak D call: TRBD1 (8 bases). CDR1 is SGHNT and CDR2 is YENEEA in the germline V gene. The CDR3 contains 15 residues. V was clipped by 2 bases and J by 6 bases, with 14 bases between them. CDR3 DNA sequence: TGTGCCAGCAGCTTAACAGGGGGAGGGTCCAATGAGCAGTTCTTC. Protein: CASSLTGGGSNEQFF.

This chain joins TRBV5-1 and TRBJ2-7, with D perhaps TRBD2 (6 bases). Per the germline V gene, CDR1 is SGHRS and CDR2 is YFSETQ. Trimming pared 4 bases from V and 2 bases from J, leaving 16 bases between. The CDR3 spans 15 residues. Here the CDR3 reads CASSGELAAAYEQYF. The CDR3 DNA reads as TGCGCCAGCAGCGGGGAACTAGCCGCTGCCTACGAGCAGTACTTC.

The genes are TRBV12-3 or TRBV12-4 and TRBJ1-5, with 9 bases that match TRBD1. The CDR3 has 15 amino acids. With 5 bases clipped from V and 7 bases from J, the junction kept 9 bases outside the gene matches. The CDR3 loop is CASSDPDRGCQPQHF. The CDR3 DNA reads as TGTGCCAGCAGTGATCCAGACAGGGGGTGCCAGCCCCAGCATTTT.

Only a few counts were recorded for this clonotype. The chain couples TRBV4-3 to TRBJ2-1; no reliable D call. Germline-derived CDR1 and CDR2 are LGHNA and YSLEER. Between the trimmed V and J ends, which lost 0 bases and 3 bases, there was a span of 6 bases. CDR3 length: 14 amino acids. The CDR3 DNA sequence: TGCGCCAGCAGCCAAGATTTTCTCTACAATGAGCAGTTCTTC. Its translation is CASSQDFLYNEQFF.

This chain uses TRBV25-1 with TRBJ2-7; 8 nucleotides match TRBD2. Gene TRBJ2-5 matches the end of the DNA better, so the J call may be wrong. Germline loops: CDR1 MGHDK, CDR2 SYGVNS. CDR3 size: 16 residues. Written as DNA, the CDR3 is TGTGCCAGCAGTGAATTTGAGGCGGGAGGTAGTGAGACCCAGTACTTC. Its translation is CASSEFEAGGSETQYF.

The chain links TRBV29-1 to TRBJ2-1; D is possibly TRBD1 (5 bases). Trimming shortened V by 2 bases and J by 12 bases, and 14 bases separated the two germline ends. The CDR3 spans 12 residues. Germline-derived CDR1 and CDR2 are SQVTM and ANQGSEA. CDR3 residues: CSVEWTTQGQFF. The CDR3 nucleotides read TGCAGCGTTGAATGGACAACCCAGGGGCAGTTCTTC.

This chain connects TRBV18 to TRBJ2-7, with D maybe TRBD2 (5 bases). Germline V gene sequence: CDR1 KGHSH, CDR2 LQKENI. The CDR3 runs to 13 residues. V was pared by 4 bases and J by 5 bases, with 12 bases between. This CDR3 is CASSRRVLDEQYF. The DNA of the CDR3 is TGTGCCAGCTCACGGCGGGTTTTGGACGAGCAGTACTTC.

The genes are TRBV28 and TRBJ2-3; 9 bases fit TRBD2. J gave up 3 bases and V 1 base, and 2 bases lay outside the gene matches. Germline loops: CDR1 MDHEN, CDR2 SYDVKM. The CDR3 is 15 residues long. The CDR3 nucleotides are TGTGCCAGCAGTTTATTGACTAGCGGTACAGATACGCAGTATTTT. This gives the protein CASSLLTSGTDTQYF.

This clonotype has a handful of counts. The rearrangement joins TRBV3-1 to TRBJ2-5; no firm D call. Matching the DNA end better, TRBJ2-7 makes the J call doubtful. CDR1 is LGHDT and CDR2 is YNNKEL in the germline V gene (reference sequence). The CDR3 runs to 12 residues. The CDR3 sequence is CASSQVEHEQYF. CDR3 DNA: TGTGCCAGCAGCCAAGTTGAACACGAGCAGTACTTC.

This clonotype was picked up many times. CDR3 sequence: CSAGGALNQPQHF. The CDR3 DNA reads as TGCAGCGCGGGGGGGGCACTCAATCAGCCCCAGCATTTT. The gene calls are TRBV29-1 and TRBJ1-5, with D possibly being TRBD1 (6 bases). CDR3 size: 13 residues. Germline-derived CDR1 and CDR2 are SQVTM and ANQGSEA. The V end lost 7 bases, the J end lost 3 bases, and 13 bases lay between the germline ends.

The genes are TRBV13 and TRBJ2-7; 11 bases match TRBD2. The CDR3 covers 15 residues. The junction had 1 base not matched to a gene; V was cut back by 0 bases and J by 3 bases. Looked up from germline, CDR1 is PRHDT and CDR2 is FYEKMQ (reference sequence). The CDR3 is CASSLGSGRVYEQYF. CDR3 nucleotides: TGTGCCAGCAGCTTAGGTAGCGGGAGGGTCTACGAGCAGTACTTC.

The rearrangement uses TRBV18 and TRBJ1-5; 9 bases line up with TRBD1. Germline V gene sequence: CDR1 KGHSH, CDR2 LQKENI. V lost 4 bases to trimming and J lost 3 bases; unmatched junction nucleotides: 7. CDR3 length equals 16 residues. CDR3 residues: CASSRSGQGSNQPQHF. For the CDR3, the DNA is TGTGCCAGCTCACGATCGGGACAGGGCTCCAATCAGCCCCAGCATTTT. Complete variable domain (other parts from reference TRBV18 and TRBJ1-5): NAGVMQNPRHLVRRRGQEARLRCSPMKGHSHVYWYRQLPEEGLKFMVYLQKENIIDESGMPKERFSAEFPKEGPSILRIQQVVRGDSAAYFCASSRSGQGSNQPQHFGDGTRLSIL.

This clonotype was counted at least ten times. The V gene is TRBV4-3, the J gene TRBJ2-5; unclear D gene. V lost 0 bases, J lost 5 bases, and 13 bases lay in between. Germline loops: CDR1 LGHNA, CDR2 YSLEER. The CDR3 length is 15 residues. The CDR3 is CASSQDLGSWETQYF. DNA for the CDR3: TGCGCCAGCAGCCAAGATCTGGGAAGCTGGGAGACCCAGTACTTC.